This TCR beta chain emerged from a study of T cell changes during pregnancy in multiple sclerosis. Data came from immunoSEQ multiplex PCR; TCRdb stores just in-frame clones and leaves some out. Here the sample spans 36,000 or so clones, more than 75% being singletons. Germline CDR1 and CDR2: MGHRA and YSYEKL. V gave up 1 base and J gave up 9 bases, with 16 bases separating them. The CDR3 is 16 amino acids. The TCR comes from a female donor with multiple sclerosis, enrolled in a pregnancy study. Material: CD4+ T cells from peripheral blood mononuclear cells, obtained in the first trimester of pregnancy. The rearrangement links TRBV4-1 to TRBJ1-6, with D possibly matching TRBD1 (6 bases). The CDR3 DNA is TGCGCCAGCAGCCAAGGCCTACAGGGTGGAAGTTCACCCCTCCACTTT. Translated: CASSQGLQGGSSPLHF.